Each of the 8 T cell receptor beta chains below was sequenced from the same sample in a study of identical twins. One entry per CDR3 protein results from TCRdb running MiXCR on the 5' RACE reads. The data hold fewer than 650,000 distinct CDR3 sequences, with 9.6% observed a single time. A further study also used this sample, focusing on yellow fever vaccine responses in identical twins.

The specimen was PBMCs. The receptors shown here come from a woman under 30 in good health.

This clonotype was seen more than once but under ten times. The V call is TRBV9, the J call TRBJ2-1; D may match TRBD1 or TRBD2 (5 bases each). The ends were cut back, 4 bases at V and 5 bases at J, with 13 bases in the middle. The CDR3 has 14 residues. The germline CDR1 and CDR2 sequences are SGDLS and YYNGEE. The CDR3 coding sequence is TGTGCCAGCAGCCCCCGTCGGGGACACAATGAGCAGTTCTTC. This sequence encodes CASSPRRGHNEQFF.

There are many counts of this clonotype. As DNA, the CDR3 is TGTGCCAGCAGTTCGGACAGATGGGATGAGCAGTTCTTC. This codes for CASSSDRWDEQFF. The chain uses TRBV12-3 or TRBV12-4 and TRBJ2-1, with D possibly being TRBD1 (6 bases). CDR3 length equals 13 residues. V was pared by 4 bases and J by 8 bases, with 12 bases between.

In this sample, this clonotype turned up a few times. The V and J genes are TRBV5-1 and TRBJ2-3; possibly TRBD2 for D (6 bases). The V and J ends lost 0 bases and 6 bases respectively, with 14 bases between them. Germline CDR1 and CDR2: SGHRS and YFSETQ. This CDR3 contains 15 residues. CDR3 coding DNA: TGCGCCAGCAGCTTGGTGGGCACGGCGGGGGATACGCAGTATTTT. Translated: CASSLVGTAGDTQYF.

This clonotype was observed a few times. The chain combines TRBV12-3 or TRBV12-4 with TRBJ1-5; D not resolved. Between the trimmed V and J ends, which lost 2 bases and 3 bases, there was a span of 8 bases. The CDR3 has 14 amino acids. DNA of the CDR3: TGTGCCAGCAGTTTAAAGATTGACAATCAGCCCCAGCATTTT. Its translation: CASSLKIDNQPQHF.

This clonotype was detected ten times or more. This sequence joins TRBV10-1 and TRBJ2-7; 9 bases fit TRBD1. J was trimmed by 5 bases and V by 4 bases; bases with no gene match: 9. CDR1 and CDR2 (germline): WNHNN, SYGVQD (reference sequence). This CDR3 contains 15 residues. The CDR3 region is CASSVRGTGINEQYF. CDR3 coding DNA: TGCGCCAGCAGTGTCCGAGGGACAGGGATCAACGAGCAGTACTTC.

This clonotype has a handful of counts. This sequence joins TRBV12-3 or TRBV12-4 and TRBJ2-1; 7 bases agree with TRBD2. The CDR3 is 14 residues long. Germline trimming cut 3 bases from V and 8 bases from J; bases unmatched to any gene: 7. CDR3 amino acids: CASSLGGGPYEQFF. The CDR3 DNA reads TGTGCCAGCAGTTTGGGGGGAGGGCCTTATGAGCAGTTCTTC.

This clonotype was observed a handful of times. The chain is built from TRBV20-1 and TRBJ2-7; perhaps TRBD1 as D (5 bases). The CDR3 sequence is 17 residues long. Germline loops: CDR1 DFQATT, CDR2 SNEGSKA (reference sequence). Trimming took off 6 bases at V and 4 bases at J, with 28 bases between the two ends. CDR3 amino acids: CSARAPGLGNYVYEQYF. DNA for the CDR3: TGCAGTGCCAGGGCTCCGGGCTTAGGAAATTACGTTTACGAGCAGTACTTC.

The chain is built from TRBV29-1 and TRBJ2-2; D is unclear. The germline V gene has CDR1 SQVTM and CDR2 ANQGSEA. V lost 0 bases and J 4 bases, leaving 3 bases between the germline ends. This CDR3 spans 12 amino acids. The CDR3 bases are TGCAGCGTTGAAGACGGCACCGGGGAGCTGTTTTTT. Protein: CSVEDGTGELFF.